This T cell receptor (beta chain) was captured by sequencing in a study of response to subunit inactivated influenza vaccine. One entry per CDR3 protein, called by TCRdb with MiXCR from the RT-PCR reads. Of more than 500,000 distinct CDR3 sequences listed, 10% to 12% are singletons. V dropped 0 bases and J dropped 5 bases, with 7 bases sitting between them. CDR1 LGHNA and CDR2 YSLEER come from the germline V gene. The CDR3 length is 14 residues. This same sample was also part of a study on T cells expressing NK-cell markers. As that study records: The authors made TCR beta cDNA libraries by 5'RACE template switching. This switching added a universal primer site and UMIs. Once again these clonotypes came out on top in the CD3+CD56-NKG2C+ fraction of several donors.

The input for sequencing was PBMCs from blood, taken on the day of vaccination. This clonotype was sampled from a man aged 50-60 years who received an inactivated influenza vaccine. The chain uses TRBV4-3 and TRBJ1-4; D not resolved. The CDR3 region is CASSQEAVNEKLFF. Here the CDR3 DNA reads TGCGCCAGCAGCCAAGAGGCCGTAAATGAAAAACTGTTTTTT.